A single sample gave rise to the 8 T cell receptor beta chains below, sequenced in a study of blood T cell repertoires in COVID-19. Profiled with immunoSEQ multiplex PCR; TCRdb holds only in-frame clones, not every one. The data contain under 130,000 clones, roughly 85% of them seen just once; the ten biggest clones take up 15% to 17%. The material sequenced was peripheral blood. The receptors here all came from a woman at least 80 years old with acute or convalescent COVID-19.

The chain uses TRBV28 and TRBJ2-3; D gene uncertain. The V end lost 6 bases, the J end lost 1 base, and 14 bases lay between the germline ends. The germline CDR1 and CDR2 sequences are MDHEN and SYDVKM. The CDR3 is 15 amino acids. The CDR3 region is CASSRSTARTDTQYF. The CDR3 coding sequence is TGTGCCAGCAGCCGGTCGACTGCACGCACAGATACGCAGTATTTT.

The rearrangement joins TRBV27 to TRBJ2-5, with a tentative D call TRBD1 (5 bases). Germline CDR1 reads MNHEY; CDR2 reads SMNVEV (reference sequence). The CDR3 sequence is 14 residues long. V lost 0 bases, J lost 4 bases, and 9 bases lay in between. The CDR3 DNA reads TGTGCCAGCAGTTTATCGACAGATGTAGAGACCCAGTACTTC. This translates into CASSLSTDVETQYF.

The V call is TRBV5-8, the J call TRBJ2-2; 7 bases agree with TRBD2. Germline-derived CDR1 and CDR2 are SGHTS and YDEGEE. The CDR3 consists of 17 residues. V shed 0 bases and J 1 base; nucleotides not matched to a gene: 6. CDR3 in amino acids: CASSLGLAALNTGELFF. The CDR3, as DNA: TGTGCCAGCAGCTTGGGCCTAGCGGCCTTGAACACCGGGGAGCTGTTTTTT.

V and J are TRBV2 and TRBJ2-3, with D unresolved. V was shortened by 7 bases and J by 1 base, with 12 bases between the two germline ends. Germline V gene lookup returns CDR1 SNHLY and CDR2 FYNNEI. CDR3 length equals 14 residues. CDR3 loop: CASTPGRGTDTQYF. For the CDR3, the DNA is TGTGCCAGCACCCCCGGTCGGGGCACAGATACGCAGTATTTT.

CDR3 nucleotide sequence: TGCGCCAGCAAGGGGGAATATGAGCAGTTCTTC. It yields the protein CASKGEYEQFF. The rearrangement links TRBV5-1 to TRBJ2-1; a weak D match, TRBD1 (6 bases). There are 11 residues in the CDR3. Germline V CDR1 and CDR2: SGHRS, YFSETQ. V shed 6 bases and J shed 8 bases, with 9 bases lying between them.

This chain links TRBV19 with TRBJ1-5; 7 nucleotides match TRBD1. The CDR3 consists of 14 residues. Losses at the gene ends were 3 bases for V and 10 bases for J; bases not matched to a gene: 9. Germline V gives CDR1 LNHDA, CDR2 SQIVND (reference sequence). CDR3 DNA: TGTGCCAGTAGTATTGGCAGGGGGAGTTTCCCCCAGCATTTT. Translation: CASSIGRGSFPQHF.

This clone was picked up one time. The rearrangement links TRBV12-5 to TRBJ2-1, with 7 bases lining up with TRBD1. Germline V gives CDR1 LGHNT, CDR2 FRNRAP. The length of the CDR3 is 14 residues. After removal of 4 bases from V and 9 bases from J, the junction contained 9 bases not matched to a gene. The CDR3 reads CASGSGTAVGEQFF. In nucleotides, the CDR3 is TGTGCTAGTGGTTCCGGGACAGCGGTGGGTGAGCAGTTCTTC.

V is TRBV5-1 and J is TRBJ2-1, with 12 bases identical to TRBD2. Germline CDR1 reads SGHRS; CDR2 reads YFSETQ. This CDR3 region has 15 residues. J was trimmed by 10 bases and V by 4 bases; bases with no gene match: 9. CDR3 loop: CASSAVTSGSGEQFF. DNA for the CDR3: TGCGCCAGCAGCGCGGTGACTAGCGGGAGCGGGGAGCAGTTCTTC.